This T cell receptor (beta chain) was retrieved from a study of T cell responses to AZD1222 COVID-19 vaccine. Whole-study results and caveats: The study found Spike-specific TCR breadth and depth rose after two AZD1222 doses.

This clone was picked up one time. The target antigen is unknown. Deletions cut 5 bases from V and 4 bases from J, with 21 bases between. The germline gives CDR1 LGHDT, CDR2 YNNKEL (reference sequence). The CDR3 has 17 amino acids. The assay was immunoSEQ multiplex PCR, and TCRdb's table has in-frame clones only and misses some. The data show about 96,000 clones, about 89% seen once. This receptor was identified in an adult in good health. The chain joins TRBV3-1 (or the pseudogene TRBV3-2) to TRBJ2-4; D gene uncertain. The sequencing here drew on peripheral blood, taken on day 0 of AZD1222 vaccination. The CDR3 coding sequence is TGTGCCAGCAGCTGGAGACGTCCCATTCAAAGAAAAAACATTCAGTACTTC. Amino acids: CASSWRRPIQRKNIQYF.